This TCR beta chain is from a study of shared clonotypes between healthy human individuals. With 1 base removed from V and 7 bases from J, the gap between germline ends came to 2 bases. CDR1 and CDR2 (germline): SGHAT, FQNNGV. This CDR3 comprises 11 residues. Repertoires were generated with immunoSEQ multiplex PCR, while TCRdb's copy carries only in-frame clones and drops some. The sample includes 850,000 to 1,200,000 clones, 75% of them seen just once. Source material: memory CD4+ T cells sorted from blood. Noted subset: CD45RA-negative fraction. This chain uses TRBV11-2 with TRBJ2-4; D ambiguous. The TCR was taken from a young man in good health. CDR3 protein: CASSLVNIQYF. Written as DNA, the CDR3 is TGTGCCAGCAGCTTAGTCAACATTCAGTACTTC.